This T cell receptor (beta chain) was recorded in a study of CD8 T cells in ankylosing spondylitis. The CDR3 has 14 amino acids. Trimming took 4 bases from V and 7 from J; bases not matched to a gene: 3. Germline CDR1 reads LGHDT; CDR2 reads YNNKEL (reference sequence). The table lists this clonotype with many counts. Its antigen is not identified. TCRdb analysed the 5' RACE reads with MiXCR anew, one entry per CDR3 protein. The sample has 200,000 to 250,000 distinct CDR3 sequences, around 24% seen once; the top ten hold about 6.2%. The study's findings and limits: Disease-linked clones reportedly concentrated significantly in matched ankylosing spondylitis synovial fluid. One TCR beta motif, made up of under ten highly homologous variants, appeared characteristic of ankylosing spondylitis blood.

V usage is TRBV3-1 and J usage is TRBJ1-6, with 8 bases aligning to TRBD1. The sequencing sample was made of blood, either unsorted or a sorted T cell fraction (not recorded which). This clonotype was obtained from a male donor with ankylosing spondylitis or in good health (not recorded which). The CDR3 coding sequence is TGTGCCAGCAGCCTGGACAGGGTAAATTCACCCCTCCACTTT. Translated, it gives CASSLDRVNSPLHF.